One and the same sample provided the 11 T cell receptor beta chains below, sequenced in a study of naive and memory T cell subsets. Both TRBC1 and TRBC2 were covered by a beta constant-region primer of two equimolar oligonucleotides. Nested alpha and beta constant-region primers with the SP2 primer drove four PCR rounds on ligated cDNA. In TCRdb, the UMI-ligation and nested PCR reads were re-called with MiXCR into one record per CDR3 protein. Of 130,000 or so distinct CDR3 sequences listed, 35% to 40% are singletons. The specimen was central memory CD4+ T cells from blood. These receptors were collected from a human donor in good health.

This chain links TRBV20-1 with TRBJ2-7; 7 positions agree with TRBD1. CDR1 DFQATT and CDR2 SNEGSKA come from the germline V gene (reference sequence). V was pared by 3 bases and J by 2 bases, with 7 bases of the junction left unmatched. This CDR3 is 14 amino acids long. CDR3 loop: CSARQQGTAYEQYF. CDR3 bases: TGCAGTGCTAGGCAACAGGGGACCGCCTACGAGCAGTACTTC.

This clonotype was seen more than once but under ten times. CDR3 amino acids: CASSFGSSHSTDTQYF. The DNA for the CDR3 is TGTGCCAGCAGCTTTGGATCCAGCCACAGCACAGATACGCAGTATTTT. V gene TRBV5-6 combines with J gene TRBJ2-3; D unclear. Trimming shortened V by 2 bases and J by 0 bases, and 13 bases separated the two germline ends. Germline CDR1 is SGHDT and CDR2 is YYEEEE. There are 16 residues in the CDR3.

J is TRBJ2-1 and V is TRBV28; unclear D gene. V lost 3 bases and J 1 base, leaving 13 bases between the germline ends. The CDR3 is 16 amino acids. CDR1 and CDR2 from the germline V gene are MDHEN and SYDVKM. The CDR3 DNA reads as TGTGCCAGCAGTTTGACCAGCGCTCGTTCCTACAATGAGCAGTTCTTC. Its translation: CASSLTSARSYNEQFF. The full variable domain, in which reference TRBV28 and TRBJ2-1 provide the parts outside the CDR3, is DVKVTQSSRYLVKRTGEKVFLECVQDMDHENMFWYRQDPGLGLRLIYFSYDVKMKEKGDIPEGYSVSREKKERFSLILESASTNQTSMYLCASSLTSARSYNEQFFGPGTRLTVL.

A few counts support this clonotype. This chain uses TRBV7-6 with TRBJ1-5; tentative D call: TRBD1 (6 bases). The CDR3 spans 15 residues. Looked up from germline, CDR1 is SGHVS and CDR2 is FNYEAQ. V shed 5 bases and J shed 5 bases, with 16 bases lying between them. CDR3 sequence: CASSPRGGLDQPQHF. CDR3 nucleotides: TGTGCCAGCAGCCCTCGAGGGGGGTTGGATCAGCCCCAGCATTTT.

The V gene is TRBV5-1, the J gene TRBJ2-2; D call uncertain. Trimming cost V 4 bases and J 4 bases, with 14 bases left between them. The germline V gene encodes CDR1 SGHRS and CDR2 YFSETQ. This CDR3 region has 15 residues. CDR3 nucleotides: TGCGCCAGCAGCCCCCCCCAATCGGGCACCGGGGAGCTGTTTTTT. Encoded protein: CASSPPQSGTGELFF.

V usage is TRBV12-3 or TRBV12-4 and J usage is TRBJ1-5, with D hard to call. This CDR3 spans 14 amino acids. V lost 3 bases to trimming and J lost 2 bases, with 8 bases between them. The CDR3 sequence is CASSFNARNQPQHF. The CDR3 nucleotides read TGTGCCAGCAGTTTTAACGCTCGCAATCAGCCCCAGCATTTT.

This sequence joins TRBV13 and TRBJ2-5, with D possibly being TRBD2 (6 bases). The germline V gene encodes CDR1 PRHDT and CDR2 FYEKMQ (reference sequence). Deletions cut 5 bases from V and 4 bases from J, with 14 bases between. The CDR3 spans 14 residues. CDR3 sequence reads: CASSARGAGETQYF. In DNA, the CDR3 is TGTGCCAGCAGCGCCCGGGGAGCGGGAGAGACCCAGTACTTC.

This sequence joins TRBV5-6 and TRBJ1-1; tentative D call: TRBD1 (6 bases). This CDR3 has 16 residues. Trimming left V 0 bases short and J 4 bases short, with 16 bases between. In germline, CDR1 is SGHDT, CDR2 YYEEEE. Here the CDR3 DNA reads TGTGCCAGCAGCTTGGAAGCGGGGGCGCGAGGCACTGAAGCTTTCTTT. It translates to CASSLEAGARGTEAFF.

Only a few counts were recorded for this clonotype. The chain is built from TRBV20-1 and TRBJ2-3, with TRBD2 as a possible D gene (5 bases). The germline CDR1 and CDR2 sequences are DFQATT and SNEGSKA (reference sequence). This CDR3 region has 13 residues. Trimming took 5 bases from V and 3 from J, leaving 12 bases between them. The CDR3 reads CSAGHSGTDTQYF. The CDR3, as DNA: TGCAGTGCTGGCCACAGCGGAACAGATACGCAGTATTTT.

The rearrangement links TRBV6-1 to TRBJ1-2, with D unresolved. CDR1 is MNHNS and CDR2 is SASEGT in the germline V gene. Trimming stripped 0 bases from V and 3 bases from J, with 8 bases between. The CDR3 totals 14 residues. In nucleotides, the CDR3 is TGTGCCAGCAGTGAAGCCAGATCCTACTATGGCTACACCTTC. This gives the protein CASSEARSYYGYTF.

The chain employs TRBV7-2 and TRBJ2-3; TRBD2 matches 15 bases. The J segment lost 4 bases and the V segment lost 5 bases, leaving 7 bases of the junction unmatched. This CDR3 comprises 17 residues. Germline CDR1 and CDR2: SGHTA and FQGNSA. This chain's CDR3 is CASSPFGLAGGADTQYF. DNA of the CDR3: TGTGCCAGCAGCCCTTTCGGACTAGCGGGAGGGGCAGATACGCAGTATTTT.